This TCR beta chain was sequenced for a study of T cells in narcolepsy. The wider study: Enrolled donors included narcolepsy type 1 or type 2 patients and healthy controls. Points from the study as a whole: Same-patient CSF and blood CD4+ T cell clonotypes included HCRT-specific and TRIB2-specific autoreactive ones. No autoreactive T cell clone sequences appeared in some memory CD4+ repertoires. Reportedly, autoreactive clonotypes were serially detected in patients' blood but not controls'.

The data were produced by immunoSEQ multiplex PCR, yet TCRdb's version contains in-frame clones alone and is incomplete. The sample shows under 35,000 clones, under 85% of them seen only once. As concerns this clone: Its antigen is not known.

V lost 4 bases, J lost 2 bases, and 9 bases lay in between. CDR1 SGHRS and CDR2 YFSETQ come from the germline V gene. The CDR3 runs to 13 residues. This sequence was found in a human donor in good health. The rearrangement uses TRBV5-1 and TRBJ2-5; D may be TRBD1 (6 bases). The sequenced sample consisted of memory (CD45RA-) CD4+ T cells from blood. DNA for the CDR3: TGCGCCAGCAGCACGACAGGTCAAGAGACCCAGTACTTC. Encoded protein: CASSTTGQETQYF.